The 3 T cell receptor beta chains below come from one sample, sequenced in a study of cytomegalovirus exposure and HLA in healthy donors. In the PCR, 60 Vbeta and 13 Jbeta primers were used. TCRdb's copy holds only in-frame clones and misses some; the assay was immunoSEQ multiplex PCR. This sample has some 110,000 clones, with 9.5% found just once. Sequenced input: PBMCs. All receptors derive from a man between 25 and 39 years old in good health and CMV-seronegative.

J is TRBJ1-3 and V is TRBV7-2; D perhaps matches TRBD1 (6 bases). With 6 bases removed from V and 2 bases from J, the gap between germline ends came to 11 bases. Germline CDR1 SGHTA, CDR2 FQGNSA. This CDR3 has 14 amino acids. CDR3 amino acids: CASRPNRAGNTIYF. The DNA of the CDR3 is TGTGCCAGCAGACCGAACAGGGCTGGAAACACCATATATTTT.

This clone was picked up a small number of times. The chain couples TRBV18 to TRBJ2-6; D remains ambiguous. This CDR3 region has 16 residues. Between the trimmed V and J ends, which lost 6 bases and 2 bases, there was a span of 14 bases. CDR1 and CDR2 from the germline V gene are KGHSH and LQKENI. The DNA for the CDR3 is TGTGCCAGCTCGCCTAATCTGGGCCCTGGGGCCAACGTCCTGACTTTC. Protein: CASSPNLGPGANVLTF.

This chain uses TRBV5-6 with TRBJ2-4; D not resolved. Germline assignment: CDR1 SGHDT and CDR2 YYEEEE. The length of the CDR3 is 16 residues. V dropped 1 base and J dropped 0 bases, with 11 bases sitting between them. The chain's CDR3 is CASSLQLSLAKNIQYF. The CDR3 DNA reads TGTGCCAGCAGCTTGCAACTCTCCCTAGCCAAAAACATTCAGTACTTC. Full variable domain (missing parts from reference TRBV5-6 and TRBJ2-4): DAGVTQSPTHLIKTRGQQVTLRCSPKSGHDTVSWYQQALGQGPQFIFQYYEEEERQRGNFPDRFSGHQFPNYSSELNVNALLLGDSALYLCASSLQLSLAKNIQYFGAGTRLSVL.